This TCR beta chain is drawn from a study of glioma-infiltrating T cells (dated by TCRdb to 2015 to 2016). Regarding the research as a whole: The low-grade gliomas were WHO grade II oligodendrogliomas or astrocytomas, while the glioblastomas were WHO grade IV tumors sampled at initial diagnosis rather than at recurrent diagnosis. Sequencing of TCR alpha- and beta-chain repertoires was performed on glioma tissue, on non-neoplastic brain tissue, and on matched peripheral blood mononuclear cells. Dexamethasone was administered to glioma patients for six or fewer days before surgery. The paired cohort was made up of three low-grade glioma patients, 7 to 9 primary glioblastoma patients and three non-glioma patients who contributed non-neoplastic brain tissue. Blood libraries targeted about 4.5- to 11-fold sequencing coverage of about 920,000 peripheral T cells. Each tissue-infiltrating repertoire was compared with the same patient's peripheral blood repertoire to measure divergence between tissue and blood T-cell populations. Points the paper makes about the study in general: Group comparisons rested on small numbers: three non-neoplastic, three low-grade glioma and fewer than 10 glioblastoma patients. Patients with low tissue-blood divergence were marked by a signature set of shared blood CDR3 motifs, and that set was depleted in highly divergent patients. Tissue and blood shared very few CDR3 sequences, a result attributed to high CDR3 diversity and limited sampling. VJ-independent divergence between tissue and blood was below expectation in non-neoplastic patients but above expectation in all gliomas, especially low-grade gliomas.

About this clonotype: Its recognized antigen is unknown. No base quality values were provided; no much bigger clone lies one nucleotide off.

The iRepertoire nested amplicon-rescue multiplex PCR (arm-PCR) platform was used to amplify TCR alpha and beta CDR3 regions from RNA. One-step reverse transcription and amplification used roughly 100-400 ng of tissue mRNA or PBMC total RNA as input. Following bead purification, Illumina adapters were added by a secondary multiplex PCR, and libraries between 200 and 400 bp were gel-purified. Internal 6-nucleotide barcodes were carried by the libraries and were used for demultiplexing. Libraries were sequenced on an Illumina MiSeq with 2x220 or 2x250 nucleotide paired-end reads. The paper's data handling went like this. FLASH 1.2.11 was used to merge paired reads, and BWA-MEM then aligned the reads to the GRCh37 human genome before TRA and TRB reads were extracted. V and J assignment used an IMGT-derived reference of cassette sequences and CDR3 motifs that included pseudogenes. Reads were translated in three frames, and productive CDR3s were defined by a C…FGXG motif without stop codons. A clonotype was defined as a unique combination of a V-J cassette pair and a CDR3 amino acid sequence. Filtering of reads was based on Hamming distance, with the threshold set by the sequence error rate of each sample in mapped regions. The raw public data were reprocessed by TCRdb itself: fastp quality trimming at Q25, MiXCR clonotype calling, in-frame beta chains only. Rows are unified per CDR3 protein, each entry keeping the most common DNA and genes. TCRdb, rather than the study authors, made the V and J calls. The sample contains more than 300,000 distinct CDR3 sequences, approximately 42% of them found a single time. The ten largest account for around 12% of the sample.

Immediately after resection, surgical brain or tumor specimens were cryofrozen in liquid nitrogen, and peripheral blood cells were collected at the same time. Sequencing was performed on glioma tissue, nonneoplastic brain tissue, or PBMCs (not recorded which). The clonotype originates from a human donor with low-grade glioma or glioblastoma, undergoing nonglioma brain surgery, or in good health (not recorded which).

This receptor has the CDR3 CASWTGACYTF. The sequenced DNA is TGTGCCAGCTGGACAGGGGCCTGCTACACCTTC. Rearrangement joined TRBV6-1 to TRBJ1-2, with TRBD1 matching 9 junction bases. The germline V gene encodes CDR1 MNHNS and CDR2 SASEGT. From the cysteine through the phenylalanine, the CDR3 covers 11 amino acids. CDR3 DNA is the only sequence kept; it has 33 bases, read in frame from the first base. V and J are trimmed by 8 bases and 9 bases, and the gene matches miss 4 bases of the junction.